These 2 T cell receptor beta chains were sequenced from one sample in a study of human T cells and chemical hapten exposure. As to time point: pre-sensitization, week 0. The sample's treatment: therapeutic diphenylcyclopropenone sensitization with weekly scalp DPC. TCRdb reprocessed the RACE reads with MiXCR, giving one entry per CDR3 protein. The table has over 85,000 distinct CDR3 sequences, 10% to 11% seen once; the top ten hold about 3.1%. Sequencing used whole blood, obtained in connection with sensitization to the hapten diphenylcyclopropenone (DPC). Source of these receptors: a woman aged 60 to 75 with alopecia areata. Some clones in this sample may be carry-over from other donors' samples.

This clonotype was observed a handful of times. The V gene is TRBV5-1, the J gene TRBJ1-2; weak D call: TRBD1 (6 bases). V dropped 0 bases and J dropped 8 bases, with 20 bases sitting between them. The CDR3 sequence is 16 residues long. Per the germline V gene, CDR1 is SGHRS and CDR2 is YFSETQ. CDR3 residues: CASSLDGQGSSRGYTF. CDR3 DNA: TGCGCCAGCAGCTTGGACGGGCAGGGGAGTTCGCGGGGCTACACCTTC.

As to this clonotype: The junction differs from germline at one of its ends, possibly a read error. J is TRBJ2-5 and V is TRBV12-3 or TRBV12-4; 7 bases agree with TRBD2. This CDR3 contains 16 residues. The CDR3 loop reads CASTLTLAGVQETQYF. CDR3 coding DNA: TGTGCCAGCACTTTAACCCTGGCGGGGGTCCAAGAGACCCAGTACTTC.